This TCR beta chain was sequenced for a study of early T cells in non-severe SARS-CoV-2 infection. This clonotype was found many times. The antigen is not known. Whole-study findings and limits: Matches to VDJdb favored anti-spike CD8 responses and missed private and CD4 specificities.

Germline CDR1 is MNHEY and CDR2 is SVGEGT. Trimming stripped 2 bases from V and 3 bases from J, with 20 bases between. The CDR3 loop spans 17 amino acids. Separate cDNA molecules each had unique molecular identifiers attached to them. TCRdb used MiXCR to reprocess the 5' RACE reads, holding one entry per CDR3 protein. The data show 40,000 or so distinct CDR3 sequences, 5.5% seen once. The sequence was collected from an adult who was a healthcare worker with PCR-confirmed SARS-CoV-2 infection or an uninfected control (not recorded which). The sequenced sample was whole blood, obtained at baseline. The chain is built from TRBV6-2 or TRBV6-3 and TRBJ2-7; D could derive from TRBD1 or TRBD2 (6 bases each). The CDR3 region has the DNA TGTGCCAGCAGTTACCGGACTTTGAGGGGGGATGGCTACGAGCAGTACTTC. It translates to CASSYRTLRGDGYEQYF.